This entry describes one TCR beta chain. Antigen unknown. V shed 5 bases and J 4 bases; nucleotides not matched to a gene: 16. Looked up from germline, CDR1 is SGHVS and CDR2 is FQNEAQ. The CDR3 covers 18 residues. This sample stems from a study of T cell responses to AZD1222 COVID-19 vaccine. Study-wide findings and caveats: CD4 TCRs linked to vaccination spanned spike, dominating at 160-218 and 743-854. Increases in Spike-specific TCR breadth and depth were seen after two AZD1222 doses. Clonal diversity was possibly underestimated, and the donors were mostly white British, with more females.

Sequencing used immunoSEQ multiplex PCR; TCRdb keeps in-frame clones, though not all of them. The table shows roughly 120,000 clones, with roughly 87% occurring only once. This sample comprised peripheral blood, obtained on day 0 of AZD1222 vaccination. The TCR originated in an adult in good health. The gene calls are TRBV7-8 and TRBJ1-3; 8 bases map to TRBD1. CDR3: CASSPVRTGGSGGNTIYF. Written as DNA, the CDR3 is TGTGCCAGCAGCCCCGTCCGTACAGGGGGTTCGGGGGGAAACACCATATATTTT.